This record looks at one T cell receptor beta chain sequence and its context. This record comes from a study of T-cell memory formation after mild COVID-19. From the 5' RACE reads, TCRdb called clonotypes with MiXCR, one entry per CDR3 protein. The sample yields some 45,000 distinct CDR3 sequences, 27% seen once. The CDR3 is 14 amino acids. V was pared by 4 bases and J by 5 bases, with 14 bases between. Per the germline V gene, CDR1 is SGHVS and CDR2 is FNYEAQ. Material for sequencing was PBMCs or a T cell subset sorted from them (not recorded which). The TCR sequence derives from a man aged 18 to 30 who had mild COVID-19 (a few samples of this study predate the infection). Cell type and time point are not known. The genes are TRBV7-6 and TRBJ2-5, with a possible D match to TRBD2 (5 bases). The CDR3 region is CASSSAGDGETQYF. CDR3 bases: TGTGCCAGCAGCTCCGCCGGGGATGGGGAGACCCAGTACTTC.